This T cell receptor (beta chain) was retrieved from a study of blood T cell repertoires in COVID-19. Study information: The origin of the acute and convalescent COVID-19 samples was the United States, Italy and Spain. Nucleic acid was either cDNA or gDNA, and it came from T cells, B-cell-depleted T cells, or PBMCs.

Followed over time, Seattle patients had been enrolled while infection was active. In the authors' methods: Reference gene primer amplification gave nucleated cell count estimates. Repertoires were generated with immunoSEQ multiplex PCR, while TCRdb's copy carries only in-frame clones and drops some. That table furnishes V, J and clone size, whereas the DNA furnished D and trimming. The repertoire holds under 90,000 clones, with around 90% as singletons. This CDR3 is 14 amino acids long. Germline V gene sequence: CDR1 MNHNY, CDR2 SVGAGI (reference sequence). The ends lost 7 bases at V and 7 bases at J; junction bases unmatched: 9.

The clonotype originates from a woman aged 45-65 years with COVID-19, enrolled during active disease. The V call is TRBV6-6, the J call TRBJ1-4; 7 nucleotides align to TRBD1. The sequenced sample was peripheral blood. This CDR3 is CASNRPGGSEKLFF. The CDR3 DNA is TGTGCCAGCAATCGCCCAGGGGGTAGTGAAAAACTGTTTTTT.